The 27 T cell receptor beta chains listed next were all sequenced from one sample in a study of blood T cells in healthy people across ages. A sample-barcoded 5' primer and a J-beta primer mix were used in a second PCR of roughly 7 to 11 cycles. MiXCR, applied by TCRdb to the 5' RACE reads, yields one record per CDR3 protein. The table has more than 1 million distinct CDR3 sequences, 35% to 50% seen once; the top ten hold 15% to 20%. The source material was blood. Every receptor here comes from a woman between 55 and 75 years old in good health.

The table lists this clonotype with a few counts. The chain is built from TRBV10-3 and TRBJ1-1; tentative D call: TRBD1 (5 bases). V gave up 7 bases and J gave up 6 bases, with 15 bases separating them. Germline V CDR1 and CDR2: ENHRY, SYGVKD. There are 13 residues in the CDR3. CDR3 nucleotides: TGTGCCATCAACCCTCGGGGGGAGTCTGAAGCTTTCTTT. It codes for CAINPRGESEAFF.

The chain combines TRBV29-1 with TRBJ2-5, with TRBD1 identical over 10 bases. With 7 bases clipped from V and 5 bases from J, the junction kept 7 bases outside the gene matches. Germline CDR1 SQVTM, CDR2 ANQGSEA. The CDR3 loop spans 13 amino acids. DNA for the CDR3: TGCAGCGGTACGACAGGGGGCGCGGAGACCCAGTACTTC. Amino acids: CSGTTGGAETQYF.

This clonotype occurred a few times. The chain carries TRBV20-1 and TRBJ2-5, with a weak D call TRBD2 (5 bases). The germline V gene has CDR1 DFQATT and CDR2 SNEGSKA (reference sequence). V was shortened by 8 bases and J by 5 bases, with 12 bases between the two germline ends. The CDR3 has 11 amino acids. CDR3 in DNA: TGCAGTCGGGGTCTTGGGGAGACCCAGTACTTC. Protein sequence: CSRGLGETQYF.

This clonotype was picked up one time. Compared with germline, one end of the junction differs, possibly owing to a read error. The V gene is TRBV7-6, the J gene TRBJ1-4; no firm D call. Germline CDR1 is SGHVS and CDR2 is FNYEAQ. The CDR3 totals 13 residues. This CDR3 is CVSSLGPNEKLFF. CDR3 coding DNA: TGTGTCAGCAGCTTAGGTCCTAATGAAAAACTGTTTTTT.

CDR3 nucleotides: TGTGCCAGCAGCTTAAAAGGGGTAGGGCAGTACAATGAGCAGTTCTTC. Protein sequence: CASSLKGVGQYNEQFF. The chain couples TRBV7-3 to TRBJ2-1; maybe TRBD1 (5 bases). The CDR3 covers 16 residues. Germline CDR1 is SGHTA and CDR2 is FQGTGA. V lost 1 base and J 4 bases, leaving 14 bases between the germline ends. The whole variable domain, remainder taken from reference TRBV7-3 and TRBJ2-1, is GAGVSQTPSNKVTEKGKYVELRCDPISGHTALYWYRQSLGQGPEFLIYFQGTGAADDSGLPNDRFFAVRPEGSVSTLKIQRTERGDSAVYLCASSLKGVGQYNEQFFGPGTRLTVL.

Only a few counts were recorded for this clonotype. The chain has TRBV20-1 and TRBJ1-1; TRBD1 matches 9 bases. The CDR3 spans 12 residues. The germline V gene has CDR1 DFQATT and CDR2 SNEGSKA (reference sequence). The CDR3 sequence: CSGGQGVTEAFF. The DNA of the CDR3 is TGCAGCGGGGGACAGGGCGTCACTGAAGCTTTCTTT.

The table lists this clonotype with many counts. J is TRBJ2-3 and V is TRBV5-1; D gene uncertain. The CDR3 loop spans 14 amino acids. CDR1 and CDR2 (germline): SGHRS, YFSETQ. V gave up 0 bases and J gave up 2 bases, with 7 bases separating them. The CDR3 spells CASSLEPTTDTQYF. The DNA of the CDR3 is TGCGCCAGCAGCTTGGAACCCACCACAGATACGCAGTATTTT.

This clonotype was recorded at least ten times. The genes are TRBV10-3 and TRBJ2-1; 9 nucleotides align to TRBD1. This CDR3 has 14 residues. Trimming took 4 bases from V and 2 from J; bases not matched to a gene: 0. Germline lookup yields CDR1 ENHRY and CDR2 SYGVKD. The CDR3 here is CAISGTGAYNEQFF. The CDR3 coding sequence is TGTGCCATCAGTGGGACAGGGGCCTACAATGAGCAGTTCTTC.

The chain links TRBV7-9 to TRBJ2-5; D not certain. The DNA end is a closer match to TRBJ2-7, so the J assignment may be wrong. The germline V gene has CDR1 SEHNR and CDR2 FQNEAQ (reference sequence). The CDR3 contains 14 residues. The CDR3 DNA follows: TGTGCCAGCAGCTTAGTACAAAAGGGCGGCGAGCAGTACTTC. Translating it yields CASSLVQKGGEQYF.

This clonotype has only a few counts. V is TRBV27 and J is TRBJ2-3; D remains ambiguous. CDR3 length: 16 residues. The V gene lost 5 bases and the J gene lost 0 bases, with 15 bases spanning the gap. Looked up from germline, CDR1 is MNHEY and CDR2 is SMNVEV (reference sequence). The DNA for the CDR3 is TGTGCCAGCAGTGTCCGGATGGTCCTTAGCACAGATACGCAGTATTTT. It specifies CASSVRMVLSTDTQYF.

J is TRBJ2-7 and V is TRBV7-2; 11 nucleotides match TRBD2. Germline V gene sequence: CDR1 SGHTA, CDR2 FQGNSA. Trimming at V came to 1 base and at J to 7 bases, leaving 9 bases not matched to a gene. The CDR3 runs 16 residues. The CDR3 coding sequence is TGTGCCAGCAGCTTAGAAGTGGCTAGCGGGGGGTATGAGCAGTACTTC. Protein product: CASSLEVASGGYEQYF.

This clonotype has more than one count but fewer than ten. V usage is TRBV12-3 or TRBV12-4 and J usage is TRBJ1-4; D not resolved. The V and J ends lost 4 bases and 5 bases respectively, with 8 bases between them. The CDR3 consists of 13 residues. The CDR3 here is CASSSDGNEKLFF. Here the CDR3 DNA reads TGTGCCAGCAGTTCGGACGGCAATGAAAAACTGTTTTTT.

This CDR3 reads CAIRGERRRAYEQYF. CDR3 in DNA: TGTGCCATCAGAGGGGAGCGCCGTCGGGCCTACGAGCAGTACTTC. The V gene is TRBV10-3, the J gene TRBJ2-4; tentatively, D is TRBD1 or TRBD2 (5 bases each). The end of the DNA is better explained by TRBJ2-7, so the J call may be wrong. The CDR3 is made up of 15 amino acids. Germline loops: CDR1 ENHRY, CDR2 SYGVKD.

This clonotype has a handful of counts. This chain uses TRBV9 with TRBJ1-2; D is ambiguous. V lost 3 bases and J lost 4, with 10 bases in between. The CDR3 length is 13 residues. Germline V gene sequence: CDR1 SGDLS, CDR2 YYNGEE. CDR3 in DNA: TGTGCCAGCAGCGCCGGACCCATCTATGGCTACACCTTC. This codes for CASSAGPIYGYTF.

This sequence joins TRBV25-1 and TRBJ2-1, with D perhaps matching TRBD1 (7 bases). The CDR3 consists of 12 residues. Trimming pared 5 bases from V and 15 bases from J, leaving 17 bases between. Germline assignment: CDR1 MGHDK and CDR2 SYGVNS. DNA of the CDR3: TGTGCCAGCAGTACCTCAGGGGGAGCGGGGTTCTTC. It is translated as CASSTSGGAGFF.

This clonotype has just a few counts. This sequence joins TRBV6-5 and TRBJ2-7; D unresolved. This CDR3 region has 13 residues. Trimming pared 2 bases from V and 10 bases from J, leaving 15 bases between. Germline V CDR1 and CDR2: MNHEY, SVGAGI. CDR3 amino acids: CASSYREGNDQYF. CDR3 in DNA: TGTGCCAGCAGTTACCGAGAAGGCAATGACCAGTACTTC.

The chain carries TRBV7-9 and TRBJ2-3; D possibly corresponds to TRBD1 (6 bases). This CDR3 region has 17 residues. Looked up from germline, CDR1 is SEHNR and CDR2 is FQNEAQ (reference sequence). V was shortened by 5 bases and J by 6 bases, with 24 bases between the two germline ends. Here the CDR3 reads CASSPGKGTTLPDTQYF. For the CDR3, the DNA is TGTGCCAGCAGCCCAGGGAAGGGGACAACCCTTCCTGATACGCAGTATTTT. The whole variable domain, filled in from reference TRBV7-9 and TRBJ2-3, reads DTGVSQNPRHKITKRGQNVTFRCDPISEHNRLYWYRQTLGQGPEFLTYFQNEAQLEKSRLLSDRFSAERPKGSFSTLEIQRTEQGDSAMYLCASSPGKGTTLPDTQYFGPGTRLTVL.

V gene TRBV7-2 combines with J gene TRBJ2-1; TRBD1 is a possible D gene (6 bases). Germline V lookup: CDR1 SGHTA, CDR2 FQGNSA. The CDR3 is 14 residues long. V lost 5 bases to trimming and J lost 8 bases, with 16 bases between them. CDR3 loop: CASSKIYREHEQFF. CDR3 sequence (DNA): TGTGCCAGCAGCAAGATATACAGGGAGCATGAGCAGTTCTTC.

V gene TRBV27 combines with J gene TRBJ2-1, with TRBD2 matching 7 bases. V trimming: 5 bases; J trimming: 5 bases; junction bases outside the gene matches: 24. Germline V gene lookup returns CDR1 MNHEY and CDR2 SMNVEV (reference sequence). This CDR3 has 20 residues. The CDR3 loop is CASSVKARRPGGGVNNEQFF. In DNA, the CDR3 is TGTGCCAGCAGTGTTAAGGCTAGGCGCCCGGGGGGTGGAGTCAACAATGAGCAGTTCTTC.

The chain combines TRBV7-8 with TRBJ2-1; D is ambiguous. Deletions cut 5 bases from V and 3 bases from J, with 11 bases between. Germline CDR1 is SGHVS and CDR2 is FQNEAQ. This CDR3 contains 14 residues. CDR3 loop: CASSRGVLYNEQFF. DNA of the CDR3: TGTGCCAGCAGCCGCGGTGTGCTCTACAATGAGCAGTTCTTC. Looking up the rest from reference TRBV7-8 and TRBJ2-1 gives the full variable domain: GAGVSQSPRYKVAKRGQDVALRCDPISGHVSLFWYQQALGQGPEFLTYFQNEAQLDKSGLPSDRFFAERPEGSVSTLKIQRTQQEDSAVYLCASSRGVLYNEQFFGPGTRLTVL.

The chain joins TRBV7-8 to TRBJ2-6, with a tentative D call TRBD1 (6 bases). CDR1 is SGHVS, CDR2 FQNEAQ, per germline. The CDR3 is 17 residues long. The V end was cut by 1 base, the J end by 0 bases, with 10 bases between. This CDR3 is CASSLEQGVSGANVLTF. In DNA, the CDR3 is TGTGCCAGCAGCTTAGAACAGGGTGTCTCTGGGGCCAACGTCCTGACTTTC.

There are a few counts of this clonotype. The chain combines TRBV2 with TRBJ1-2, with a weak D call TRBD1 (5 bases). The germline V and J ends were trimmed by 8 bases and 3 bases, with 10 bases remaining between them. There are 12 residues in the CDR3. Germline V lookup: CDR1 SNHLY, CDR2 FYNNEI. The CDR3 protein is CASRGTYYGYTF. CDR3 sequence (DNA): TGTGCCAGCCGGGGCACCTACTATGGCTACACCTTC. The full variable domain, rest sourced from reference TRBV2 and TRBJ1-2, is EPEVTQTPSHQVTQMGQEVILRCVPISNHLYFYWYRQILGQKVEFLVSFYNNEISEKSEIFDDQFSVERPDGSNFTLKIRSTKLEDSAMYFCASRGTYYGYTFGSGTRLTVV.

The CDR3 protein is CASSLDPLAAYGYNEQFF. CDR3 DNA: TGTGCCAGCAGCTTAGATCCTCTAGCAGCCTATGGTTACAATGAGCAGTTCTTC. This chain connects TRBV7-9 to TRBJ2-1; TRBD2 might be the D (5 bases). There are 18 residues in the CDR3. Between the trimmed V and J ends, which lost 1 base and 4 bases, there was a span of 20 bases. Germline V gene lookup returns CDR1 SEHNR and CDR2 FQNEAQ (reference sequence).

The chain carries TRBV14 and TRBJ2-3, with TRBD1 identical over 10 bases. V trimming: 6 bases; J trimming: 7 bases; junction bases outside the gene matches: 10. CDR1 and CDR2 from the germline V gene are SGHDN and FVKESK. The CDR3 covers 15 residues. The CDR3 DNA follows: TGTGCCAGCAGATTGACAGGGGGCATAAGAAATACGCAGTATTTT. As protein: CASRLTGGIRNTQYF.

The V and J genes are TRBV20-1 and TRBJ1-2; no clear D gene. The CDR3 spans 15 residues. CDR1 is DFQATT and CDR2 is SNEGSKA in the germline V gene (reference sequence). V was clipped by 6 bases and J by 2 bases, with 19 bases between them. The CDR3 is CSAHPPRALNYGYTF. In nucleotides, the CDR3 is TGCAGTGCCCATCCCCCCAGAGCTTTAAACTATGGCTACACCTTC.

The chain joins TRBV5-1 to TRBJ2-5; D is ambiguous. The CDR3 has 15 residues. The germline CDR1 and CDR2 sequences are SGHRS and YFSETQ. Between the trimmed V and J ends, which lost 4 bases and 0 bases, there was a span of 13 bases. The CDR3 DNA reads TGCGCCAGCAGCCCGACGGTCCCGTACCAAGAGACCCAGTACTTC. It translates to CASSPTVPYQETQYF.

J is TRBJ1-2 and V is TRBV27; D uncertain. This CDR3 spans 14 amino acids. V lost 2 bases and J 2 bases, leaving 9 bases between the germline ends. CDR1 MNHEY and CDR2 SMNVEV come from the germline V gene (reference sequence). CDR3 loop: CASSLQARNYGYTF. Here the CDR3 DNA reads TGTGCCAGCAGTTTACAGGCCCGGAACTATGGCTACACCTTC.